The 3 T cell receptor beta chains below all came from one sample that was sequenced in a study of PD-L1 blockade in urothelial cancer. Sequencing was performed with immunoSEQ multiplex PCR; in TCRdb, only in-frame clones are kept and a portion is missing. The data contain approximately 65,000 clones, around 90% of them singletons. The material sequenced was PBMCs, taken around atezolizumab (anti-PD-L1) treatment. The receptors here all came from a man aged 60 to 69 with urothelial cancer.

J is TRBJ1-5 and V is TRBV19; no firm D call. Trimming took off 6 bases at V and 6 bases at J, with 12 bases between the two ends. CDR3 length equals 13 residues. Germline V CDR1 and CDR2: LNHDA, SQIVND (reference sequence). For the CDR3, the DNA is TGTGCCAGTAGCCCTACGGTGATTCAGCCCCAGCATTTT. This gives the protein CASSPTVIQPQHF.

The chain carries TRBV19 and TRBJ1-3; 9 bases line up with TRBD1. Germline CDR1 is LNHDA and CDR2 is SQIVND (reference sequence). The V and J ends lost 7 bases and 3 bases, in that order; junction bases with no gene match: 10. The CDR3 sequence is 16 residues long. The CDR3: CASTPQGQGVGNTIYF. The CDR3 DNA reads TGTGCCAGTACTCCCCAGGGACAGGGCGTTGGAAACACCATATATTTT.

V gene TRBV7-2 combines with J gene TRBJ2-3; D is unresolved. Germline CDR1 reads SGHTA; CDR2 reads FQGNSA. CDR3 size: 12 residues. The V gene lost 5 bases and the J gene lost 2 bases, with 5 bases spanning the gap. CDR3 sequence: CASSRDTDTQYF. Written as DNA, the CDR3 is TGTGCCAGCAGCCGCGACACAGATACGCAGTATTTT.